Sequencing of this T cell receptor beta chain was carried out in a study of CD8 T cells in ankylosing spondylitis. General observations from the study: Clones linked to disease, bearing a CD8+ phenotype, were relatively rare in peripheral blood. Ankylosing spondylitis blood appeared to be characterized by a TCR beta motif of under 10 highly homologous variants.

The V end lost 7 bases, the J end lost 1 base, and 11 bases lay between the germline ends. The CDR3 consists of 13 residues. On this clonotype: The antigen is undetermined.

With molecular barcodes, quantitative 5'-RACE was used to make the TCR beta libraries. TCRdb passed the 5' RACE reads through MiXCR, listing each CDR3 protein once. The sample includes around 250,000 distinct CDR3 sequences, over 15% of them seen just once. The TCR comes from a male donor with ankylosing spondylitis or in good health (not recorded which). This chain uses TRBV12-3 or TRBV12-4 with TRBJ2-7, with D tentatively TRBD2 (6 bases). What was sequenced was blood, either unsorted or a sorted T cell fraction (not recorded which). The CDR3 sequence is CASTIRGSYEQYF. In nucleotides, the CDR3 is TGTGCCAGCACCATACGGGGGTCCTACGAGCAGTACTTC.